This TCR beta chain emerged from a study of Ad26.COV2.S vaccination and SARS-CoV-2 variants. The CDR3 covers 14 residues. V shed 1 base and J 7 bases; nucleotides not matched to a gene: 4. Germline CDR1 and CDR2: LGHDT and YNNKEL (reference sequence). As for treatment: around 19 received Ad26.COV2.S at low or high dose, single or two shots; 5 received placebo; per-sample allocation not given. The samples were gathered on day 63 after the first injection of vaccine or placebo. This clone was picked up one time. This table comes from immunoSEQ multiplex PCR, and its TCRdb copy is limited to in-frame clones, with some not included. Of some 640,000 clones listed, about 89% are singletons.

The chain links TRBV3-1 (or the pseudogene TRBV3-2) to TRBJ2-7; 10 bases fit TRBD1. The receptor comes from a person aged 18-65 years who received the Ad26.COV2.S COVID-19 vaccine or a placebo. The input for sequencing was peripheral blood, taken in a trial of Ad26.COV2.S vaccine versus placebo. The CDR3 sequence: CASSQGQGAGEQYF. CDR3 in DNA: TGTGCCAGCAGCCAAGGACAGGGGGCGGGTGAGCAGTACTTC.